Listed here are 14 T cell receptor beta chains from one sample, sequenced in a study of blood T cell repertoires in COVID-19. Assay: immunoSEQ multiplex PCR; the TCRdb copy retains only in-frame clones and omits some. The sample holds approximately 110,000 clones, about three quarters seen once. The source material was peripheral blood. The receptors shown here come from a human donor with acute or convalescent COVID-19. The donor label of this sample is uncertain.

DNA of the CDR3: TGTGCCAGTAGTTCATCGCTCGGGACAGTGTACAATGAGCAGTTCTTC. Its translation: CASSSSLGTVYNEQFF. The chain uses TRBV19 and TRBJ2-1; TRBD1 agrees at 7 bases. The V and J ends lost 5 bases and 4 bases, in that order; junction bases with no gene match: 11. Germline CDR1 reads LNHDA; CDR2 reads SQIVND (reference sequence). CDR3 length: 16 amino acids.

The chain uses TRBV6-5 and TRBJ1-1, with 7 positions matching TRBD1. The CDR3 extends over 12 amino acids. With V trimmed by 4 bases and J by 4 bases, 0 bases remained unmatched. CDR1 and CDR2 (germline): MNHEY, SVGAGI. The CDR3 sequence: CASSSGGTEAFF. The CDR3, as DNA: TGTGCCAGCAGTTCAGGGGGCACTGAAGCTTTCTTT.

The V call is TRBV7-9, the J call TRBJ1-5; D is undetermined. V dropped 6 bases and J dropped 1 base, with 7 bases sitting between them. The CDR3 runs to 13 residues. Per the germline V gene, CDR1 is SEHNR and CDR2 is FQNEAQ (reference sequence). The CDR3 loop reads CASRAGSNQPQHF. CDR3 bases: TGTGCCAGCAGGGCGGGGAGCAATCAGCCCCAGCATTTT.

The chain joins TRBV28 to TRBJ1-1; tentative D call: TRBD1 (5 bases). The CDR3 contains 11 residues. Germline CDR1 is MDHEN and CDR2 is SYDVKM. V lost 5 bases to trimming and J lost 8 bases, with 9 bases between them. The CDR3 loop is CASSRQFEAFF. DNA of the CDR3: TGTGCCAGCAGTAGACAGTTCGAAGCTTTCTTT.

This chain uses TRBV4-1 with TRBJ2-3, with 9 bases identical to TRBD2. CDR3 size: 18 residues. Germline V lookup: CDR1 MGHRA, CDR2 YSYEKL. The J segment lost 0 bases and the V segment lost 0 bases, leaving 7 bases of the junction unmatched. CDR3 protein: CASSQDKASGVSTDTQYF. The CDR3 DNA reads TGCGCCAGCAGCCAAGATAAGGCTAGCGGGGTCAGCACAGATACGCAGTATTTT.

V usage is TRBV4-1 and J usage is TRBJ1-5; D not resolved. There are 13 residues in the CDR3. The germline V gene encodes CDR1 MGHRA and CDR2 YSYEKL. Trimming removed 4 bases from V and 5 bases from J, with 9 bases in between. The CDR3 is CASSRGLDQPQHF. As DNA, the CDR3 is TGCGCCAGCAGCCGAGGCCTCGATCAGCCCCAGCATTTT.

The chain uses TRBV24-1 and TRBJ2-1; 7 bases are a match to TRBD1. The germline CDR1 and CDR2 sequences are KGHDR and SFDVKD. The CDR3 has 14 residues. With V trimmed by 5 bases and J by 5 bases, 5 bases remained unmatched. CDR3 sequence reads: CATSARDRDNEQFF. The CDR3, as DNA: TGTGCCACCAGTGCCCGGGACAGAGACAATGAGCAGTTCTTC.

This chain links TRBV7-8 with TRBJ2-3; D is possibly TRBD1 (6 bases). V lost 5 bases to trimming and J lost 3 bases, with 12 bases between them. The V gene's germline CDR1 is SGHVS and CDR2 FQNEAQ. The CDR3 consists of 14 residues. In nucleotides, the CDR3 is TGTGCCAGCAGCGAGAAGAGGGGGACAGATACGCAGTATTTT. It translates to CASSEKRGTDTQYF.

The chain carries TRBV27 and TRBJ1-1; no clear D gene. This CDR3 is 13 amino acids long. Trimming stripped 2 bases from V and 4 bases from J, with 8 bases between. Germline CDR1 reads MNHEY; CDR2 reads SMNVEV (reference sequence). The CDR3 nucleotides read TGTGCCAGCAGTTTAGTACAGACCACTGAAGCTTTCTTT. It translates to CASSLVQTTEAFF.

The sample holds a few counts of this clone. CDR3 protein: CASSLGGALGNYGYTF. The CDR3 DNA is TGTGCCAGCAGTTTAGGGGGGGCGCTTGGGAACTATGGCTACACCTTC. The chain is built from TRBV28 and TRBJ1-2; D possibly corresponds to TRBD1 (6 bases). V dropped 2 bases and J dropped 2 bases, with 15 bases sitting between them. Germline values: CDR1 MDHEN, CDR2 SYDVKM. The length of the CDR3 is 16 residues.

The CDR3 is CASSHLGGWDTQYF. For the CDR3, the DNA is TGTGCCAGCAGTCACCTGGGGGGTTGGGATACGCAGTATTTT. The chain joins TRBV7-3 to TRBJ2-3; possible D gene TRBD2, 6 bases. The CDR3 runs to 14 residues. Looked up from germline, CDR1 is SGHTA and CDR2 is FQGTGA. V lost 6 bases to trimming and J lost 6 bases, with 16 bases between them.

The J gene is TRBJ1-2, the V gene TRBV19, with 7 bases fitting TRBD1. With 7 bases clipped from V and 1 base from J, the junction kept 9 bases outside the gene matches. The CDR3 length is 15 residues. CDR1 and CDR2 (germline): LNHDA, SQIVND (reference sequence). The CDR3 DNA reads TGTGCCAGTACCCCTCGGGACAGTCATAACTATGGCTACACCTTC. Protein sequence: CASTPRDSHNYGYTF.

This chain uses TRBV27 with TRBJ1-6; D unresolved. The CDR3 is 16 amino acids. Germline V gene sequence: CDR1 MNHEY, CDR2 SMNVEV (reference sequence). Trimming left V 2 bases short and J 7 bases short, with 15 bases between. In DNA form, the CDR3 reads TGTGCCAGCAGTTTAGTCGCGAGGGCAGGAAATTCACCCCTCCACTTT. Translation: CASSLVARAGNSPLHF.

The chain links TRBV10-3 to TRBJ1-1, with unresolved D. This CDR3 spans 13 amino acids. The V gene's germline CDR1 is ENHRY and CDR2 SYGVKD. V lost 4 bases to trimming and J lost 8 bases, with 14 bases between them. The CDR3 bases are TGTGCCATCAGTGCCCCCAACACTAAAGAAGCTTTCTTT. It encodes CAISAPNTKEAFF.